The source of this T cell receptor beta chain is a study of T-cell memory formation after mild COVID-19. General study findings and limits: Contracting CD4+ clones lay largely in CM and EM, with CD8+ ones residing in EMRA.

A single record per CDR3 protein comes from TCRdb applying MiXCR to the 5' RACE reads. This sample has approximately 170,000 distinct CDR3 sequences, with 13% found just once. CDR3 size: 15 residues. CDR1 is SGHRS, CDR2 YFSETQ, per germline. After removal of 3 bases from V and 8 bases from J, the junction contained 11 bases not matched to a gene. This clonotype was observed a handful of times. Its specificity is not known. The sequenced material came from PBMCs or a T cell subset sorted from them (not recorded which). This chain connects TRBV5-1 to TRBJ1-2; 9 bases match TRBD1. This clonotype was obtained from a man between 18 and 35 years old who had mild COVID-19 (a few samples of this study predate the infection). Cell type and time point are not known. This CDR3 reads CASSSAGQGFGGYTF. In nucleotides, the CDR3 is TGCGCCAGCAGCTCGGCGGGACAGGGTTTCGGGGGCTACACCTTC.